This T cell receptor (beta chain) was recovered during a study of T cell responses to AZD1222 COVID-19 vaccine. J lost 0 bases, V lost 2 bases, and 2 bases had no gene match. The germline CDR1 and CDR2 sequences are MNHEY and SVGAGI. The CDR3 sequence is 15 residues long. Method: immunoSEQ multiplex PCR; TCRdb's copy keeps in-frame clones and lacks some. The repertoire has more than 95,000 clones, around 89% of them found once; the top ten carry around 7.1%. General study points: Unmutated variant regions are reportedly targeted by nearly half of spike-specific TCRs. It was only after the peak T cell response that any repertoires were sampled. CD4 TCRs covered the whole spike, strongest at regions 160-218 and 743-854. White British ancestry dominated among donors, who included more females, and clonal diversity was possibly underestimated.

Of note for this clone: What it recognizes is unknown.

The clonotype comes from an adult who received the AZD1222 COVID-19 vaccine. This chain uses TRBV6-5 with TRBJ2-7, with 9 bases fitting TRBD1. Sequenced material: peripheral blood, taken 28 days after the second AZD1222 dose. The CDR3 DNA sequence: TGTGCCAGCAGTTACCGGACAGGGGCCTCCTACGAGCAGTACTTC. It translates to CASSYRTGASYEQYF.